One and the same sample provided the 10 T cell receptor beta chains below, sequenced in a study of blood T cell repertoires in COVID-19 (dated by TCRdb to 2018 to 2021). Library prep was done by the immunoSEQ multiplex PCR assay. The source is immuneACCESS, and TCRdb retained only in-frame sequences with V and J called. Part of the clones is not carried over; for the studies checked, unresolved V genes explain less than half of this, and the remainder is unexplained. This sample comprises some 490,000 clones, 80% to 90% of them detected only once. Together, the top ten hold 3% to 4% of the sample. What was sequenced was peripheral blood. Every receptor here comes from a human donor in a cohort sampled during active COVID-19.

The V gene is TRBV6-4, the J gene TRBJ1-2; 8 bases map to TRBD1. Looked up from germline, CDR1 is MRHNA and CDR2 is SNTAGT. The J segment lost 7 bases and the V segment lost 4 bases, leaving 5 bases of the junction unmatched. This CDR3 is built from 13 residues. CDR3 nucleotides: TGTGCCAGCAGTGTCGACAGGGGAGCTGGCTACACCTTC. Its translation: CASSVDRGAGYTF.

The rearrangement joins TRBV5-4 to TRBJ1-3; D gene uncertain. The V gene's germline CDR1 is SGHNT and CDR2 YYREEE (reference sequence). The ends were cut back, 0 bases at V and 4 bases at J, with 11 bases in the middle. CDR3 length equals 15 residues. The CDR3, as DNA: TGTGCCAGCAGCTTGGGGGGAGGTCCCGGAAACACCATATATTTT. Amino acid sequence: CASSLGGGPGNTIYF.

Here the CDR3 DNA reads TGCGCCAGCAGCCAAGATAACAGGGGTTACTATGGCTACACCTTC. It encodes CASSQDNRGYYGYTF. The chain recombines TRBV4-3 with TRBJ1-2; 7 bases match TRBD1. CDR3 length equals 15 residues. Germline lookup yields CDR1 LGHNA and CDR2 YSLEER. Unmatched junction bases numbered 4, after V lost 0 bases and J lost 3 bases.

This chain connects TRBV10-3 to TRBJ1-1, with D hard to call. Trimming left V 5 bases short and J 4 bases short, with 14 bases between. This CDR3 spans 14 amino acids. Germline CDR1 reads ENHRY; CDR2 reads SYGVKD. The DNA of the CDR3 is TGTGCCATCAGTAGCGCGGTAAGGTCCACTGAAGCTTTCTTT. Residues: CAISSAVRSTEAFF.

V gene TRBV24-1 combines with J gene TRBJ2-3, with D perhaps matching TRBD1 (5 bases). The V gene's germline CDR1 is KGHDR and CDR2 SFDVKD. The V end was cut by 7 bases, the J end by 3 bases, with 10 bases between. The CDR3 is 13 amino acids. In DNA form, the CDR3 reads TGTGCCACCAGGACAGACGCTACAGATACGCAGTATTTT. Amino acid sequence: CATRTDATDTQYF.

This clone occurred a few times. The V call is TRBV30, the J call TRBJ1-5; TRBD1 agrees at 9 bases. Germline V CDR1 and CDR2: GTSNPN, SVGIG (reference sequence). The J segment lost 9 bases and the V segment lost 5 bases, leaving 2 bases of the junction unmatched. CDR3 size: 11 residues. CDR3 protein: CAWGQGRPQHF. Written as DNA, the CDR3 is TGTGCCTGGGGACAGGGGAGGCCCCAGCATTTT.

This chain links TRBV27 with TRBJ1-1; possible D gene TRBD1, 6 bases. V was cut by 5 bases and J by 2 bases, with 9 bases left in between. The V gene's germline CDR1 is MNHEY and CDR2 SMNVEV (reference sequence). The CDR3 runs 13 residues. The CDR3 here is CASSDRRNTEAFF. CDR3 in DNA: TGTGCCAGCAGTGACAGGAGAAACACTGAAGCTTTCTTT.

The chain employs TRBV2 and TRBJ1-2; D gene uncertain. The germline V gene has CDR1 SNHLY and CDR2 FYNNEI. This CDR3 is built from 12 residues. V was shortened by 3 bases and J by 4 bases, with 6 bases between the two germline ends. DNA of the CDR3: TGTGCCAGCAGTGACGAGGTCTATGGCTACACCTTC. Translation gives CASSDEVYGYTF.

This clone has just one count. The chain joins TRBV28 to TRBJ1-2; D gene uncertain. Germline V gene lookup returns CDR1 MDHEN and CDR2 SYDVKM. The CDR3 is made up of 12 amino acids. V lost 8 bases to trimming and J lost 1 base, with 8 bases between them. CDR3 protein: CASWRINYGYTF. DNA for the CDR3: TGTGCCAGCTGGCGGATTAACTATGGCTACACCTTC.

The V gene is TRBV5-4, the J gene TRBJ1-4; D gene unclear. Trimming stripped 5 bases from V and 6 bases from J, with 17 bases between. CDR3 length: 15 residues. Germline CDR1 is SGHNT and CDR2 is YYREEE (reference sequence). CDR3 coding DNA: TGTGCCAGCAGTTCGGATCCGGGGAGAGATGAAAAACTGTTTTTT. Translation gives CASSSDPGRDEKLFF.